This is a list of T cell receptor beta chains from one sample in a study of blood T cell repertoires in COVID-19. Using immunoSEQ multiplex PCR, the repertoire was profiled, and TCRdb retains in-frame clones only, with some absent. The sample consists of approximately 65,000 clones, approximately 89% of them appearing once. Material: peripheral blood. The source of these receptors is a woman aged 50 to 60 with active COVID-19. CDR3s include the opening cysteine and the closing phenylalanine or tryptophan. A D gene is named only where the DNA matches it firmly. Clone size appears in some rows only: once, few, many, or a class for an expanded clone.

v_gene: TRBV7-2; j_gene: TRBJ1-2; d_gene: .; abundance: .; CDR3nt: TGTGCCAGCAGCTTAGCGTGGGCAGGGGAGTATGGCTACACCTTC; CDR3aa: CASSLAWAGEYGYTF
v_gene: TRBV4-1; j_gene: TRBJ2-1; d_gene: .; abundance: .; CDR3nt: TGCGCCAGCAGCCAAGAGGCGGGGGCGTACAATGAGCAGTTCTTC; CDR3aa: CASSQEAGAYNEQFF
v_gene: TRBV2; j_gene: TRBJ1-1; d_gene: TRBD1; abundance: .; CDR3nt: TGTGCCAGCAGCCCCGGGACAGGGGTAAGGGCTGAAGCTTTCTTT; CDR3aa: CASSPGTGVRAEAFF
v_gene: TRBV25-1; j_gene: TRBJ2-5; d_gene: TRBD1; abundance: .; CDR3nt: TGTGCCAGCAGTGAAACCGGGACAGGGGTCCAAGAGACCCAGTACTTC; CDR3aa: CASSETGTGVQETQYF
v_gene: TRBV13; j_gene: TRBJ2-7; d_gene: TRBD1; abundance: .; CDR3nt: TGTGCCAGCAGCCGGTTGACAGGGCCCGGAGCCTACGAGCAGTACTTC; CDR3aa: CASSRLTGPGAYEQYF
v_gene: TRBV10-2; j_gene: TRBJ2-7; d_gene: .; abundance: .; CDR3nt: TGCGCCAGCAGGGCCGGGAAAACCTACGAGCAGTACTTC; CDR3aa: CASRAGKTYEQYF
v_gene: TRBV9; j_gene: TRBJ1-1; d_gene: TRBD1; abundance: .; CDR3nt: TGTGCCAGCACCCCAAGTGACAGGGGGTTAACTGAAGCTTTCTTT; CDR3aa: CASTPSDRGLTEAFF
v_gene: TRBV5-4; j_gene: TRBJ2-7; d_gene: TRBD2; abundance: .; CDR3nt: TGTGCCAGCAGCCCGGGGCTAGCGGGTTACGAGCAGTACTTC; CDR3aa: CASSPGLAGYEQYF
v_gene: TRBV3-1/TRBV3-2; j_gene: TRBJ2-1; d_gene: .; abundance: .; CDR3nt: TGTGCCAGCAGCCGAGAGCGGGTAGGAGCGGATGAGCAGTTCTTC; CDR3aa: CASSRERVGADEQFF
v_gene: TRBV5-4; j_gene: TRBJ1-1; d_gene: TRBD1; abundance: .; CDR3nt: TGTGCCAGCAGCTTCGCAGGGGGCGTTATATCTCGGACTGAAGCTTTCTTT; CDR3aa: CASSFAGGVISRTEAFF
v_gene: TRBV18; j_gene: TRBJ2-1; d_gene: TRBD2; abundance: .; CDR3nt: TGTGCCAGCTCAAACCGACTAGCGGGAGGTGGCAATGAGCAGTTCTTC; CDR3aa: CASSNRLAGGGNEQFF
v_gene: TRBV5-1; j_gene: TRBJ1-2; d_gene: TRBD1; abundance: .; CDR3nt: TGCGCCAGCAGCTTGGTAGGAGCAGGGGGCCCTTCTAACTATGGCTACACCTTC; CDR3aa: CASSLVGAGGPSNYGYTF
v_gene: TRBV2; j_gene: TRBJ2-3; d_gene: TRBD1; abundance: .; CDR3nt: TGTGCCACCACAAAGGGCAGGGGGACAGATACGCAGTATTTT; CDR3aa: CATTKGRGTDTQYF
v_gene: TRBV6-2/TRBV6-3; j_gene: TRBJ2-2; d_gene: TRBD2; abundance: .; CDR3nt: TGTGCCAGCAGTTACACCGCCGGGCTAGCGGGAGGCACCGGGGAGCTGTTTTTT; CDR3aa: CASSYTAGLAGGTGELFF
v_gene: TRBV30; j_gene: TRBJ1-1; d_gene: TRBD1; abundance: .; CDR3nt: TGTGCCTGGAGCGCCCTACAGGGGGCGCGAGGAGCTTTCTTT; CDR3aa: CAWSALQGARGAFF
v_gene: TRBV6-2/TRBV6-3; j_gene: TRBJ1-1; d_gene: .; abundance: .; CDR3nt: TGTGCCAGCAGTTACTCGGGGGGAGGAACTGAAGCTTTCTTT; CDR3aa: CASSYSGGGTEAFF
v_gene: TRBV3-1/TRBV3-2; j_gene: TRBJ2-1; d_gene: .; abundance: .; CDR3nt: TGTGCCAGCAGCCATGCCATCCTGAGGTCGGGTAACTACAATGAGCAGTTCTTC; CDR3aa: CASSHAILRSGNYNEQFF
v_gene: TRBV2; j_gene: TRBJ1-4; d_gene: .; abundance: .; CDR3nt: TGTGCCAGCAGTCCAAGAGGGTCCGGTGAAAAACTGTTTTTT; CDR3aa: CASSPRGSGEKLFF
v_gene: TRBV25-1; j_gene: TRBJ2-7; d_gene: .; abundance: few; CDR3nt: TGTGCCAGCAGTGAGTCCCGCCCACAGATCTACGAGCAGTACTTC; CDR3aa: CASSESRPQIYEQYF
v_gene: TRBV11-2; j_gene: TRBJ2-7; d_gene: TRBD2; abundance: .; CDR3nt: TGTGCCAGCAGCTCTCTCTTACTAGCGGGAAAGGGAGACTTC; CDR3aa: CASSSLLLAGKGDF
v_gene: TRBV19; j_gene: TRBJ2-6; d_gene: .; abundance: .; CDR3nt: TGTGCCAGTCGACAGCCCGGGGCCAACGTCCTGACTTTC; CDR3aa: CASRQPGANVLTF
v_gene: TRBV5-1; j_gene: TRBJ2-7; d_gene: TRBD2; abundance: .; CDR3nt: TGCGCCAGCAGCTTATTAGCGGGAGGACACTACGAGCAGTACTTC; CDR3aa: CASSLLAGGHYEQYF
v_gene: TRBV5-1; j_gene: TRBJ2-2; d_gene: TRBD1; abundance: once; CDR3nt: TGCGCCAGCAGTAGCAGGGGGAGAGTCGACACCGGGGAGCTGTTTTTT; CDR3aa: CASSSRGRVDTGELFF
v_gene: TRBV19; j_gene: TRBJ2-3; d_gene: .; abundance: .; CDR3nt: TGTGCCAGTAGTCCCCGGGACAAGAGCACAGATACGCAGTATTTT; CDR3aa: CASSPRDKSTDTQYF
v_gene: TRBV3-1/TRBV3-2; j_gene: TRBJ2-2; d_gene: TRBD1; abundance: .; CDR3nt: TGTGCCAGCAGCCCCACAGGGGGTGAAACCGGGGAGCTGTTTTTT; CDR3aa: CASSPTGGETGELFF
v_gene: TRBV27; j_gene: TRBJ2-1; d_gene: TRBD2; abundance: .; CDR3nt: TGTGCCAGCAGTTACCCCGGGACTAGCGGATACAATGAGCAGTTCTTC; CDR3aa: CASSYPGTSGYNEQFF
v_gene: TRBV5-6; j_gene: TRBJ2-7; d_gene: .; abundance: .; CDR3nt: TGTGCCAGCAGCTTGGGGGAGCTGGGAGCCTACGAGCAGTACTTC; CDR3aa: CASSLGELGAYEQYF
v_gene: TRBV5-4; j_gene: TRBJ1-5; d_gene: .; abundance: .; CDR3nt: TGTGCCAGCAGCGGAGGAGTGGATCAGCCCCAGCATTTT; CDR3aa: CASSGGVDQPQHF
v_gene: TRBV7-8; j_gene: TRBJ2-2; d_gene: TRBD1; abundance: .; CDR3nt: TGTGCCAGCAGCTGGACAGGGTTGGTCGGGGAGCTGTTTTTT; CDR3aa: CASSWTGLVGELFF
v_gene: TRBV21-1; j_gene: TRBJ1-1; d_gene: .; abundance: .; CDR3nt: TGTGCCAGCAGCCTTTTGGACAGGCGTACCATGAACACTGAAGCTTTCTTT; CDR3aa: CASSLLDRRTMNTEAFF
v_gene: TRBV6-1; j_gene: TRBJ2-7; d_gene: .; abundance: few; CDR3nt: TGTGCCAGCAGTGACAAAGGACAGAAACGTCTGGTGAGCCACGAGCAGTACTTC; CDR3aa: CASSDKGQKRLVSHEQYF
v_gene: TRBV2; j_gene: TRBJ2-7; d_gene: .; abundance: .; CDR3nt: TGTGCCAGCAGTGAGAACAGCTTCTACGAGCAGTACTTC; CDR3aa: CASSENSFYEQYF
v_gene: TRBV3-1/TRBV3-2; j_gene: TRBJ2-7; d_gene: .; abundance: .; CDR3nt: TGTGCCAGCAGTAACAGCTGGGACAATTCCTACGAGCAGTACTTC; CDR3aa: CASSNSWDNSYEQYF
v_gene: TRBV5-8; j_gene: TRBJ2-7; d_gene: .; abundance: .; CDR3nt: TGTGCCACAGTGGAGGGCTCCTACGAGCAGTACTTC; CDR3aa: CATVEGSYEQYF
v_gene: TRBV30; j_gene: TRBJ2-1; d_gene: TRBD2; abundance: .; CDR3nt: TGTGCCTGGAGTGGGGTAGCGGGGGCGGCCTACAATGAGCAGTTCTTC; CDR3aa: CAWSGVAGAAYNEQFF
v_gene: TRBV4-2; j_gene: TRBJ1-5; d_gene: .; abundance: .; CDR3nt: TGTGCCAGCAGCCGCAACCGGGATTCAAATCAGCCCCAGCATTTT; CDR3aa: CASSRNRDSNQPQHF
v_gene: TRBV24-1; j_gene: TRBJ2-5; d_gene: TRBD2; abundance: .; CDR3nt: TGTGCCACCAGTGGACTAGCGGGCGGGACCCAGTACTTC; CDR3aa: CATSGLAGGTQYF
v_gene: TRBV3-1/TRBV3-2; j_gene: TRBJ1-2; d_gene: .; abundance: .; CDR3nt: TGTGCCAGCAGCCAAGAGGGCAGGTACTATGGCTACACCTTC; CDR3aa: CASSQEGRYYGYTF